The T cell receptor (beta chain) described here comes from a study of tumor and adjacent non-tumor tissue in lung cancer. Study-wide context: Patients were aged about 31 to 76, roughly nine men and 4 to 6 women, stage I to III. Points from the study as a whole: Tumor repertoires had a smaller top 100 clone share than normal lung. Tumor TCR diversity, when higher, was linked to shorter survival.

CDR1 and CDR2 (germline): LGHNA, YSLEER. This CDR3 contains 15 residues. TCRbeta libraries were built with three rounds of nested PCR, modified from ARM-PCR. TCRdb processed the multiplex PCR reads anew with MiXCR; each CDR3 protein has one entry. The table records 71,000 or so distinct CDR3 sequences, 65% to 90% of them present only once. This sample's RNA came from whole unsorted tissue. As concerns this clonotype: The antigen remains undetermined. At one of its ends the junction is not consistent with the germline gene, which may arise from a read error.

This rearrangement joins TRBV4-3 to TRBJ1-6; weak D call: TRBD1 (6 bases). This receptor was obtained from a woman aged 50 to 60 with non-small cell lung cancer. The sequenced sample was lung tumor tissue. As DNA, the CDR3 is TGCGCCTGCAGCCAGGAGCGGGGGGCAAATTCACCCCTCCACTTT. Translating it yields CACSQERGANSPLHF.